A single sample gave rise to the 6 T cell receptor beta chains below, sequenced in a study of CD4 T cells in relation to SARS-CoV-2 and coronaviruses. Their antigens are not known. Unexposed donor CD4+ T cells date from about 2011-2018, before the COVID-19 pandemic. Isolation of CD4+ T cells took place after about eleven days in culture. Sequenced by immunoSEQ multiplex PCR; TCRdb stores in-frame clones only, minus some. Of 20,000 to 30,000 clones listed, roughly 66% were seen once; the top ten hold under 25%. Material: CD4+ T cells from PBMCs, cultured in vitro. These receptors all come from a human donor in good health.

The rearrangement joins TRBV24-1 to TRBJ2-1; 13 nucleotides match TRBD2. The V and J ends lost 2 bases and 5 bases, in that order; junction bases with no gene match: 8. CDR3 size: 18 residues. In germline, CDR1 is KGHDR, CDR2 SFDVKD. The CDR3 reads CATSDSLTSGRSHNEQFF. CDR3 nucleotide sequence: TGTGCCACCAGTGATTCTTTGACTAGCGGGAGGTCCCACAATGAGCAGTTCTTC.

V is TRBV2 and J is TRBJ2-1, with a possible D match to TRBD2 (6 bases). This CDR3 has 15 amino acids. The V end lost 2 bases, the J end lost 5 bases, and 13 bases lay between the germline ends. From germline, CDR1 is SNHLY and CDR2 FYNNEI. The CDR3 bases are TGTGCCAGCAGTGAATGGGGCGGGGATAACAATGAGCAGTTCTTC. Translation: CASSEWGGDNNEQFF. The entire variable domain, with the rest obtained from reference TRBV2 and TRBJ2-1, is as follows: EPEVTQTPSHQVTQMGQEVILRCVPISNHLYFYWYRQILGQKVEFLVSFYNNEISEKSEIFDDQFSVERPDGSNFTLKIRSTKLEDSAMYFCASSEWGGDNNEQFFGPGTRLTVL.

The chain carries TRBV11-3 and TRBJ2-5, with a possible D match to TRBD1 (5 bases). Trimming stripped 1 base from V and 3 bases from J, with 9 bases between. The CDR3 length is 14 residues. Germline CDR1 reads SGHNT; CDR2 reads YENEEA. The DNA of the CDR3 is TGTGCCAGCAGCTTAGGTCCGACAGAAGAGACCCAGTACTTC. This sequence encodes CASSLGPTEETQYF. Full variable domain (rest looked up from reference TRBV11-3 and TRBJ2-5): EAGVVQSPRYKIIEKKQPVAFWCNPISGHNTLYWYLQNLGQGPELLIRYENEEAVDDSQLPKDRFSAERLKGVDSTLKIQPAELGDSAVYLCASSLGPTEETQYFGPGTRLLVL.

The table lists this clone with a count of one. This chain connects TRBV7-9 to TRBJ1-2; TRBD1 matches 9 bases. The germline V gene has CDR1 SEHNR and CDR2 FQNEAQ (reference sequence). The CDR3 consists of 14 residues. Germline trimming cut 2 bases from V and 7 bases from J; bases unmatched to any gene: 5. The CDR3 nucleotides are TGTGCCAGCAGCTTAATACAGGGGGCTGTTGGCTACACCTTC. It specifies CASSLIQGAVGYTF.

This clone was seen a few times. V is TRBV7-3 and J is TRBJ2-1, with TRBD2 as a possible D gene (6 bases). The V gene's germline CDR1 is SGHTA and CDR2 FQGTGA. The V and J ends lost 5 bases and 4 bases respectively, with 15 bases between them. This CDR3 is 15 amino acids long. DNA for the CDR3: TGTGCCAGCAGCCCGATGGCTAGCGCATACAATGAGCAGTTCTTC. Translated: CASSPMASAYNEQFF.

This clone was counted once. The rearrangement links TRBV18 to TRBJ2-7; D gene unclear. CDR1 is KGHSH and CDR2 is LQKENI in the germline V gene. The CDR3 runs to 14 residues. V lost 2 bases and J 0 bases, leaving 8 bases between the germline ends. The CDR3 bases are TGTGCCAGCTCACCAGGCTCGCACTCCTACGAGCAGTACTTC. Amino acids: CASSPGSHSYEQYF.